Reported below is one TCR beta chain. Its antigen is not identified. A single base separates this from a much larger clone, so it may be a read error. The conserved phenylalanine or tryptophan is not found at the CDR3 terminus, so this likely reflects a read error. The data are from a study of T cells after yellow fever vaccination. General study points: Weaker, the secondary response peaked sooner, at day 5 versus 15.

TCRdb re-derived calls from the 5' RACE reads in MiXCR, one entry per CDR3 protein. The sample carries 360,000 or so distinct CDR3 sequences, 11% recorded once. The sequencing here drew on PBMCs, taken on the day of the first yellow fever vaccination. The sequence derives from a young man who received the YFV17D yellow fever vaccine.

The CDR3 DNA is TGTGCCAGCAGTGGACAGACCGGGCCGCCCCTCCACTCT. The encoded protein is CASSGQTGPPLHS. This chain links TRBV12-3 or TRBV12-4 with TRBJ1-6, with D perhaps TRBD1 (6 bases). The V gene lost 5 bases and the J gene lost 13 bases, with 15 bases spanning the gap. This CDR3 is built from 13 residues.